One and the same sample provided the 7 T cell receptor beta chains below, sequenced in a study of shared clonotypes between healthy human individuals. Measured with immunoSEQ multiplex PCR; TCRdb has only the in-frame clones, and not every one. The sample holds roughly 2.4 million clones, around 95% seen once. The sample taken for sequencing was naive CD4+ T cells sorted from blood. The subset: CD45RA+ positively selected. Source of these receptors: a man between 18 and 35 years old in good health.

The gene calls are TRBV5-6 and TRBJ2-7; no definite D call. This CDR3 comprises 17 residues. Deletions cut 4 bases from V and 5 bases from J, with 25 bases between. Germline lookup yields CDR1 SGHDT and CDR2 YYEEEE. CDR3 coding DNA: TGTGCCAGCAGCCCGGGCCCTGATTTTAGGGCTGTCCACGAGCAGTACTTC. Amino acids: CASSPGPDFRAVHEQYF.

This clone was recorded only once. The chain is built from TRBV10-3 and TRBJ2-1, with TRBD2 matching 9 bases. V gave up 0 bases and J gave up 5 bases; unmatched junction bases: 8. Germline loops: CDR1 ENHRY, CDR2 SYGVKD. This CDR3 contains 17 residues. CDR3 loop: CAISESMVASGDNEQFF. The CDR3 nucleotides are TGTGCCATCAGTGAGTCGATGGTCGCTAGCGGGGACAATGAGCAGTTCTTC.

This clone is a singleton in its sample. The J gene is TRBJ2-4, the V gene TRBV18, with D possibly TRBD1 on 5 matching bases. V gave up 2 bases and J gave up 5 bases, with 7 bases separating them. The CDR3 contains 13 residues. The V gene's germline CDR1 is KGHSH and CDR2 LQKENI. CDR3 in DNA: TGTGCCAGCTCACCAGGCAGGGAAAACATTCAGTACTTC. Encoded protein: CASSPGRENIQYF.

The CDR3 spells CASSLDNSLTNTIYF. Written as DNA, the CDR3 is TGCGCCAGCAGCTTGGATAACAGTTTGACAAACACCATATATTTT. The chain combines TRBV5-1 with TRBJ1-3; no reliable D call. Deletions cut 0 bases from V and 6 bases from J, with 13 bases between. This CDR3 has 15 residues. The germline gives CDR1 SGHRS, CDR2 YFSETQ.

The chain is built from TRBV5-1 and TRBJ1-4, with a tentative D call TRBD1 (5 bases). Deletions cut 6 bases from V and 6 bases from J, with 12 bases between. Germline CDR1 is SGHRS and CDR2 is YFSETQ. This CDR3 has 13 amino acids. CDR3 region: CASKGTNDEKLFF. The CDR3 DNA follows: TGCGCCAGCAAAGGGACGAACGATGAAAAACTGTTTTTT.

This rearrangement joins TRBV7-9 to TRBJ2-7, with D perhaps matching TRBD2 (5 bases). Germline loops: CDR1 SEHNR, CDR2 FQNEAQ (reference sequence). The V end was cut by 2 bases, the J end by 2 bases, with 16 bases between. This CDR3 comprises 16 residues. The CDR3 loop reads CASSLTDSLGTYEQYF. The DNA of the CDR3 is TGTGCCAGCAGCTTAACGGACTCCCTTGGCACCTACGAGCAGTACTTC.

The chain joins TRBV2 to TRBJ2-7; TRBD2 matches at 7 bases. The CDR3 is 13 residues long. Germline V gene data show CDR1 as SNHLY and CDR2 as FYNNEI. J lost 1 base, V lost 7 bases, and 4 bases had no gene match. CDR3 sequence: CASIPGGSYEQYF. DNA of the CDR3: TGTGCCAGCATTCCGGGGGGTTCCTACGAGCAGTACTTC.